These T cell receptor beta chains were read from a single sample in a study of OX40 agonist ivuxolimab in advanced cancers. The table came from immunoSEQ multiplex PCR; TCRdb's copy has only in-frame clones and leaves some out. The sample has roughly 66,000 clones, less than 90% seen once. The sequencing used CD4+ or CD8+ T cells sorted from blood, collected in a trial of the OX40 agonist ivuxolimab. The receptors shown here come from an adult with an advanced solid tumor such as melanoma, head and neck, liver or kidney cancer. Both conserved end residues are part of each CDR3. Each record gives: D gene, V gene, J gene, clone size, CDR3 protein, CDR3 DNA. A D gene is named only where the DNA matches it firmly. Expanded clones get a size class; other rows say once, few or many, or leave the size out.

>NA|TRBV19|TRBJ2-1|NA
CASSRGWTYNEQFF
TGTGCCAGTAGTCGTGGGTGGACCTACAATGAGCAGTTCTTC
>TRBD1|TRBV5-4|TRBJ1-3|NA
CASSLEGTVSGNTIYF
TGTGCCAGCAGCTTGGAAGGGACAGTCTCTGGAAACACCATATATTTT
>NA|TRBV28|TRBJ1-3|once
CASSNPGTRSGNTIYF
TGTGCCAGCAGTAATCCGGGTACCCGGTCTGGAAACACCATATATTTT
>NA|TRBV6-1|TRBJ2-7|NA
CASSEALHEQYF
TGTGCCAGCAGTGAAGCACTCCACGAGCAGTACTTC
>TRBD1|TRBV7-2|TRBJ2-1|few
CASRQPGQKYNEQFF
TGTGCCAGCAGACAACCGGGACAGAAGTACAATGAGCAGTTCTTC
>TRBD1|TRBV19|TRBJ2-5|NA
CASSGTGGQETQYF
TGTGCCAGTAGTGGGACAGGGGGCCAAGAGACCCAGTACTTC
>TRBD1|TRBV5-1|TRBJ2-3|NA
CASSPGGDTDTQYF
TGCGCCAGCAGCCCAGGGGGTGACACAGATACGCAGTATTTT
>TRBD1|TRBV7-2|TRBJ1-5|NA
CASSAGDRGGQPQHF
TGTGCCAGCAGCGCCGGGGACAGGGGAGGCCAGCCCCAGCATTTT
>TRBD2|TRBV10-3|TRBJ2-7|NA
CAISDLEALAGGSYEQYF
TGTGCCATCAGTGACCTCGAGGCACTAGCGGGAGGGTCCTACGAGCAGTACTTC
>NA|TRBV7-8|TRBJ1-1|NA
CASSFRIRAGTEAFF
TGTGCCAGCAGCTTCCGCATACGAGCGGGCACTGAAGCTTTCTTT
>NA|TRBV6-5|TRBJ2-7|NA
CASSYGTGNYEQYF
TGTGCCAGCAGTTACGGGACGGGGAACTACGAGCAGTACTTC
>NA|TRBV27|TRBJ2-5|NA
CASSFDGPETQYF
TGTGCCAGCAGTTTTGACGGTCCAGAGACCCAGTACTTC
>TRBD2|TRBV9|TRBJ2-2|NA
CASSVDAGRESGELFF
TGTGCCAGCAGCGTAGATGCCGGGAGGGAGTCCGGGGAGCTGTTTTTT
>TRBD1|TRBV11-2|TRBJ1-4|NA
CASSDTTGGREKLFF
TGTGCCAGCAGCGATACTACAGGGGGAAGGGAAAAACTGTTTTTT
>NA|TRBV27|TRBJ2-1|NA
CASSSERQGGRNEQFF
TGTGCCAGCAGTTCCGAACGACAGGGCGGGAGAAATGAGCAGTTCTTC
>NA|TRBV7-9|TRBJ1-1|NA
CASSLARGLGGMNTEAFF
TGTGCCAGCAGCTTAGCTCGGGGGCTGGGGGGAATGAACACTGAAGCTTTCTTT
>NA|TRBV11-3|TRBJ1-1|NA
CASSLARGSEAFF
TGTGCCAGCAGCTTAGCCAGGGGTTCTGAAGCTTTCTTT
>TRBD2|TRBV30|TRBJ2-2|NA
CAWSGLAGGRIGELFF
TGTGCCTGGAGTGGACTAGCGGGAGGACGTATCGGGGAGCTGTTTTTT
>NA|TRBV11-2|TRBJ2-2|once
CASSLGTGELFF
TGTGCCAGCAGCTTGGGCACCGGGGAGCTGTTTTTT
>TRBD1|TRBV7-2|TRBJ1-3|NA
CASSSGTGRGNTIYF
TGTGCCAGCAGCTCCGGGACAGGGAGGGGAAACACCATATATTTT
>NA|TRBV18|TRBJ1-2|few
CASSPEGDYGYTF
TGTGCCAGCTCACCAGAGGGGGACTATGGCTACACCTTC
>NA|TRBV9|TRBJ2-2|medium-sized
CASSGVNTGELFF
TGTGCCAGCAGTGGGGTAAACACCGGGGAGCTGTTTTTT
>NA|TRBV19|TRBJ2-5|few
CASSSTETQYF
TGTGCCAGTAGTTCGACGGAGACCCAGTACTTC
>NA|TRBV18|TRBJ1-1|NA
CASSTSTENTEAFF
TGTGCCAGCTCAACCTCGACAGAGAACACTGAAGCTTTCTTT
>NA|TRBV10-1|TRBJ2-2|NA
CASRSSSGTGELFF
TGCGCCAGCAGATCCTCCTCTGGGACCGGGGAGCTGTTTTTT
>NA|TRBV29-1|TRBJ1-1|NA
CSVETANPEAFF
TGCAGCGTTGAGACAGCGAACCCTGAAGCTTTCTTT
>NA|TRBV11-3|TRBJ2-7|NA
CASRDGGSYEQYF
TGTGCCAGCAGAGATGGGGGCTCCTACGAGCAGTACTTC
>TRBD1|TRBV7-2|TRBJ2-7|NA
CASSDRQGKGEQYF
TGTGCCAGCAGTGACCGACAGGGGAAGGGCGAGCAGTACTTC
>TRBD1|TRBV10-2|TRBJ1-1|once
CASTGQGVGTEAFF
TGCGCCAGCACTGGACAGGGAGTGGGGACTGAAGCTTTCTTT